The 8 T cell receptor beta chains below were found in one sample sequenced in a study of blood T cell repertoires in COVID-19. Produced via immunoSEQ multiplex PCR; TCRdb's table is partial and in-frame only. The data show 150,000 to 200,000 clones, about 80% seen once. Sequenced sample: peripheral blood. These receptors all stem from a man in his 70s with active or convalescent COVID-19.

The chain couples TRBV4-1 to TRBJ1-2; D not resolved. CDR3 length: 14 amino acids. V gave up 4 bases and J gave up 1 base, with 10 bases separating them. CDR1 is MGHRA and CDR2 is YSYEKL in the germline V gene. CDR3 amino acids: CASSRPEGNYGYTF. The CDR3 DNA follows: TGCGCCAGCAGCCGCCCTGAGGGTAACTATGGCTACACCTTC.

The gene calls are TRBV18 and TRBJ2-3; 9 bases line up with TRBD2. Germline V gene data show CDR1 as KGHSH and CDR2 as LQKENI. Germline trimming cut 2 bases from V and 2 bases from J; bases unmatched to any gene: 5. The CDR3 loop spans 16 amino acids. CDR3 coding DNA: TGTGCCAGCTCACCATGGATAGCGGGGGACACAGATACGCAGTATTTT. It codes for CASSPWIAGDTDTQYF.

The rearrangement joins TRBV4-1 to TRBJ2-3; 9 bases are shared with TRBD2. This CDR3 comprises 18 residues. V gave up 0 bases and J gave up 1 base; unmatched junction bases: 8. Germline V lookup: CDR1 MGHRA, CDR2 YSYEKL. The CDR3 DNA follows: TGCGCCAGCAGCCAAGATCCGCAGCGGGGGGTACGCACAGATACGCAGTATTTT. Translation: CASSQDPQRGVRTDTQYF.

The chain couples TRBV3-1 (or the pseudogene TRBV3-2) to TRBJ1-3; no reliable D call. CDR3 length: 16 residues. Trimming cost V 4 bases and J 1 base, with 14 bases left between them. In germline, CDR1 is LGHDT, CDR2 YNNKEL (reference sequence). The CDR3 DNA reads as TGTGCCAGCAGCCTCAATAGCGGGGTATCTGGAAACACCATATATTTT. Protein sequence: CASSLNSGVSGNTIYF.

The chain has TRBV30 and TRBJ1-1; D is unclear. Germline loops: CDR1 GTSNPN, CDR2 SVGIG (reference sequence). This CDR3 has 11 residues. The V gene lost 4 bases and the J gene lost 6 bases, with 9 bases spanning the gap. For the CDR3, the DNA is TGTGCCTGGACCCTCGTCGCTGAAGCTTTCTTT. Its translation is CAWTLVAEAFF.

The CDR3 sequence is CATSDVAGEPDTQYF. The DNA for the CDR3 is TGTGCCACCAGTGACGTAGCGGGGGAGCCAGATACGCAGTATTTT. The rearrangement uses TRBV24-1 and TRBJ2-3, with 9 bases fitting TRBD2. The germline V gene encodes CDR1 KGHDR and CDR2 SFDVKD. This CDR3 is 15 amino acids long. The V and J ends lost 4 bases and 4 bases, in that order; junction bases with no gene match: 5.

This clone has a handful of counts. This chain uses TRBV7-9 with TRBJ2-5; possibly TRBD1 for D (5 bases). Trimming took off 11 bases at V and 5 bases at J, with 18 bases between the two ends. CDR3 length: 13 amino acids. Germline-derived CDR1 and CDR2 are SEHNR and FQNEAQ (reference sequence). CDR3 DNA: TGTGCCGGATCCGACAGCGCCTCGGAGACCCAGTACTTC. Its protein product is CAGSDSASETQYF.

This clone showed up just a few times. The chain couples TRBV12-5 to TRBJ2-3; TRBD2 aligns across 14 bases. In germline, CDR1 is LGHNT, CDR2 FRNRAP. The CDR3 runs 16 residues. Trimming removed 4 bases from V and 0 bases from J; junction bases left unmatched: 0. The CDR3 region has the DNA TGTGCTAGTGGTTGGACTAGCGGGGGGAGCACAGATACGCAGTATTTT. Translated, it gives CASGWTSGGSTDTQYF.